This T cell receptor beta chain was retrieved from a study of blood T cells in healthy people across ages. General study findings and limits: Naive CD4+ cell counts and diversity both ran higher in long-lived than in aged donors.

A second PCR of roughly 7 to 11 cycles used a sample-barcoded 5' primer and a J-beta primer mix. Every cDNA molecule bore a tag from a template-switch adaptor containing 12 random nucleotides. TCRdb called the 5' RACE reads again in MiXCR, with one record for every CDR3 protein. The data hold some 1,500,000 distinct CDR3 sequences, with approximately 43% observed a single time. On this clonotype: The target antigen is unknown.

Trimming stripped 0 bases from V and 5 bases from J, with 11 bases between. This CDR3 contains 14 residues. From germline, CDR1 is SEHNR and CDR2 FQNEAQ (reference sequence). This sequence originates from a woman between 18 and 30 years old in good health. Sequenced input: blood. The chain has TRBV7-9 and TRBJ2-7, with D unresolved. The DNA for the CDR3 is TGTGCCAGCAGCTTAGCCGAGACCGCCGACGAGCAGTACTTC. Its translation: CASSLAETADEQYF.